This is a list of T cell receptor beta chains from one sample in a study of response to subunit inactivated influenza vaccine. TCRdb processed the RT-PCR reads anew with MiXCR; each CDR3 protein has one entry. The sample contains about half a million distinct CDR3 sequences, about a tenth of which appear only once. Material: PBMCs from blood, obtained 45 days after vaccination. All receptors come from a man aged 45-65 years who received an inactivated influenza vaccine. The CDR3 runs from the conserved cysteine through the conserved F or W. A D gene is named only where the DNA matches it firmly. Size values are once, few and many counts, or a class for expanded clones, and some rows have none.

NA | TRBJ1-3 | TRBV4-3 | NA | 17 | TGCGCCAGCAGCCAAGAAGGTCGGAGTTTCTCTGGAAACACCATATATTTT | CASSQEGRSFSGNTIYF
few | TRBJ1-4 | TRBV10-3 | NA | 11 | TGTGCCATCAGTGATGGGGGAAAACTGTTTTTT | CAISDGGKLFF
few | TRBJ2-1 | TRBV20-1 | TRBD2 | 18 | TGCAGTGCTAGACAATGGCCGGGACTAGCGGGGGGATACAATGAGCAGTTCTTC | CSARQWPGLAGGYNEQFF
few | TRBJ2-2 | TRBV5-5 | NA | 15 | TGTGCCAGCAGCTTGGGGCCAGGAAACACCGGGGAGCTGTTTTTT | CASSLGPGNTGELFF
few | TRBJ2-7 | TRBV11-2 | TRBD1 | 17 | TGTGCCAGCAGCTTAGTAGCGCTGACAGGGAGCTCCTACGAGCAGTACTTC | CASSLVALTGSSYEQYF
NA | TRBJ2-3 | TRBV18 | NA | 12 | TGTGCCAGCTCCACCCTCACAGATACGCAGTATTTT | CASSTLTDTQYF
NA | TRBJ1-6 | TRBV21-1 | NA | 16 | TGTGCCAGCAGCAAAGAGAAGGGGGAGGAAAATTCACCCCTCCACTTT | CASSKEKGEENSPLHF
few | TRBJ1-1 | TRBV5-5 | TRBD1 | 16 | TGTGCCAGCAGCCGGTTTCAGGGGGCTGTCGGCACTGAAGCTTTCTTT | CASSRFQGAVGTEAFF
many | TRBJ1-2 | TRBV11-2 | TRBD1 | 16 | TGTGCCAGCAGCTCAGGGGGGCAGGGGAGTGGCTATGGCTACACCTTC | CASSSGGQGSGYGYTF
NA | TRBJ2-2 | TRBV7-2 | NA | 15 | TGTGCCAGCAGTAGCGCCCTCAAGGGGGTCGGGGAGCTGTTTTTT | CASSSALKGVGELFF
many | TRBJ2-1 | TRBV12-3/TRBV12-4 | NA | 14 | TGTGCCAGCACCCTGGGGTCTAGAAGCAATGAGCAGTTCTTC | CASTLGSRSNEQFF
NA | TRBJ1-4 | TRBV12-3/TRBV12-4 | NA | 13 | TGTGCCAGCAGCAGACAGTCACCTGAAAAACTGTTTTTT | CASSRQSPEKLFF
NA | TRBJ2-1 | TRBV5-1 | NA | 12 | TGCGCCAGCAGGGGCCCGTACAATGAGCAGTTCTTC | CASRGPYNEQFF
NA | TRBJ1-1 | TRBV29-1 | NA | 14 | TGCGGCGTTAATTCCTTTTTGGAGAAAACTGAAGCTTTCTTT | CGVNSFLEKTEAFF
NA | TRBJ2-3 | TRBV28 | TRBD2 | 17 | TGTGCCAGCCCCCCCACGGGACTAGCGGGGGGGCTTGATACGCAGTATTTT | CASPPTGLAGGLDTQYF
NA | TRBJ2-7 | TRBV5-1 | NA | 14 | TGCGCCAGCAGCGGACCCGGGACGACCTACGAGCAGTACTTC | CASSGPGTTYEQYF
few | TRBJ2-6 | TRBV4-3 | NA | 17 | TGCGCCAGCAGCCCCTGGACAGAATACTCTGGGGCCAACGTCCTGACTTTC | CASSPWTEYSGANVLTF
NA | TRBJ2-1 | TRBV12-3/TRBV12-4 | NA | 13 | TGTGCCAGCAGTTTGGGTGGGGTAGCTGAGCAGTTCTTC | CASSLGGVAEQFF
NA | TRBJ2-7 | TRBV3-1 | NA | 13 | TGTGCCAGCAGCCAAGATATAGGGCGGGAGCAGTACTTC | CASSQDIGREQYF
NA | TRBJ2-7 | TRBV20-1 | TRBD1 | 14 | TGCAGTGCTAGAAAGCCCCAGGGGGCTGACGAGCAGTACTTC | CSARKPQGADEQYF
NA | TRBJ2-1 | TRBV4-2 | TRBD1 | 17 | TGTGCCAGCAGCCAAGTTCCGGGACAGGGGGATAACAATGAGCAGTTCTTC | CASSQVPGQGDNNEQFF
once | TRBJ1-2 | TRBV19 | NA | 15 | TGTGCCAGTAGTAGAAATCGACAGGTTAACTATGGCTACACCTTC | CASSRNRQVNYGYTF
NA | TRBJ2-1 | TRBV11-2 | TRBD2 | 16 | TGTGCCAGCAGCTTGAGTTCAGCGGGAGCCTACAATGAGCAGTTCTTC | CASSLSSAGAYNEQFF
NA | TRBJ1-4 | TRBV7-8 | NA | 17 | TGTGCCAGCAGCTTAGGACCGGACAGCTTGGTGGGAGAAAAACTGTTTTTT | CASSLGPDSLVGEKLFF
NA | TRBJ2-3 | TRBV20-1 | TRBD2 | 16 | TGCAGTGCTAGACCACTAGCGGGGGGTCCCACAGATACGCAGTATTTT | CSARPLAGGPTDTQYF
few | TRBJ2-3 | TRBV7-3 | NA | 15 | TGTGCCAGCAGCCCCGGGCTGATTGGCACAGATACGCAGTATTTT | CASSPGLIGTDTQYF
many | TRBJ2-3 | TRBV12-3/TRBV12-4 | TRBD2 | 15 | TGTGCCAGCAGTTTTAACACGGGGGGGACAGATACGCAGTATTTT | CASSFNTGGTDTQYF
NA | TRBJ1-1 | TRBV12-3/TRBV12-4 | TRBD1 | 14 | TGTGCCAGCAGAAGAACTCAGGGGGCCACTGAAGCTTTCTTT | CASRRTQGATEAFF
NA | TRBJ2-3 | TRBV11-2 | NA | 13 | TGTGCCAGCAGCTTTTCGGTCCCAGATACGCAGTATTTT | CASSFSVPDTQYF
NA | TRBJ2-7 | TRBV2 | NA | 14 | TGTGCCAGCAGATACGGGACTGGAACCTACGAGCAGTACTTC | CASRYGTGTYEQYF
few | TRBJ1-1 | TRBV7-9 | NA | 15 | TGTGCCAGCAGCTTAAATAGACAGGAGTACACTGAAGCTTTCTTT | CASSLNRQEYTEAFF
NA | TRBJ2-5 | TRBV7-2 | NA | 14 | TGTGCCAGCAGCTTAGTAGTGGCTCAAGAGACCCAGTACTTC | CASSLVVAQETQYF
NA | TRBJ1-1 | TRBV4-2 | TRBD1 | 15 | TGTGCCAGCAGCCAACCACAGGGGTTGAACACTGAAGCTTTCTTT | CASSQPQGLNTEAFF
NA | TRBJ1-2 | TRBV10-1 | NA | 14 | TGCGCCAGCAGAATAAAAGTTCGAAACTATGGCTACACCTTC | CASRIKVRNYGYTF
NA | TRBJ1-1 | TRBV20-1 | NA | 14 | TGCAGTGCTAGAGATACAGGGAAGGGCACTGAAGCTTTCTTT | CSARDTGKGTEAFF
once | TRBJ2-2 | TRBV6-1 | NA | 16 | TGTGCCAGCAGTGTTGGGGTGCAGTTGAACACCGGGGAGCTGTTTTTT | CASSVGVQLNTGELFF
NA | TRBJ1-4 | TRBV6-5 | TRBD1 | 15 | TGTGCCAGCAGTTACTCGAGGGACAGTAATGAAAAACTGTTTTTT | CASSYSRDSNEKLFF
many | TRBJ2-1 | TRBV5-1 | TRBD1 | 16 | TGCGCCAGCAGCTTAAGGTTATCGGGACAGGGGGATGAGCAGTTCTTC | CASSLRLSGQGDEQFF
NA | TRBJ2-1 | TRBV28 | NA | 15 | TGTGCCAGCAGTTTGAGCAGTAGGCACTACAATGAGCAGTTCTTC | CASSLSSRHYNEQFF
NA | TRBJ2-3 | TRBV12-3/TRBV12-4 | TRBD2 | 17 | TGTGCCAGCAGTCCCGTAATTAGCGGGGGGAACACAGATACGCAGTATTTT | CASSPVISGGNTDTQYF